This T cell receptor beta chain was sequenced during a study of blood T cell repertoires in COVID-19. Study context: Acute-phase and convalescent COVID-19 samples originated in the United States, Italy and Spain. T cells, B-cell-depleted T cells, or PBMCs provided the cDNA or gDNA that served as material.

Source study methods: By means of reference gene primer amplification, nucleated cell counts were estimated. The method was immunoSEQ multiplex PCR; TCRdb's version includes in-frame clones alone and lacks a portion of them. The D gene and trimming were derived from the DNA, and the V and J assignments and clone size from that table. The sample shows approximately 290,000 clones, around 89% of them seen only once. V was clipped by 7 bases and J by 6 bases; unmatched bases: 7. Germline assignment: CDR1 SNHLY and CDR2 FYNNEI. This CDR3 spans 14 amino acids. The origin of this receptor is a man younger than 45 with acute or convalescent COVID-19. The genes are TRBV2 and TRBJ1-5; 9 bases align to TRBD1. Sequencing was performed on peripheral blood. Here the CDR3 DNA reads TGTGCCAGCAACCCGGGACAGGGCGCTCAGCCCCAGCATTTT. Protein product: CASNPGQGAQPQHF.